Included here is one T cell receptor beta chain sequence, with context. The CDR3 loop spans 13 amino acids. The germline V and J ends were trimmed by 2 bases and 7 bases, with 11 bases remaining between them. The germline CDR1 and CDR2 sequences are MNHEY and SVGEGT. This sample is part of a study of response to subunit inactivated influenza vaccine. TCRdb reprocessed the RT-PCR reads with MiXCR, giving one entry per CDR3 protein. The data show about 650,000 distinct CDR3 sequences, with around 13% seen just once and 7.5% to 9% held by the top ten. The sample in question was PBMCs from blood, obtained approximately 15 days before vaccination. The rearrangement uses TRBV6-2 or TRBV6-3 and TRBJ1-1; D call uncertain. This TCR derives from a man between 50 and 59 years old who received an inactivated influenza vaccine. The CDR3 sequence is CASSYGGFGEAFF. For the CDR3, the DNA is TGTGCCAGCAGTTACGGAGGCTTTGGTGAAGCTTTCTTT.